This TCR beta chain was identified during a study of CD8 T cells in Susac syndrome. Random hexamers were used to reverse transcribe the RNA input (about 0.5 to 1 ug). TCRdb ran MiXCR on the immunoSEQ multiplex PCR reads and lists one entry per CDR3 protein. The data hold about 66,000 distinct CDR3 sequences, with 85% to 95% observed a single time. Trimming took 5 bases from V and 4 from J, leaving 14 bases between them. CDR3 length: 14 amino acids. From germline, CDR1 is MNHEY and CDR2 SMNVEV (reference sequence). The chain carries TRBV27 and TRBJ1-2; D remains unclear. Sequenced: CD8+ T cells from PBMCs. The source is a human donor with multiple sclerosis. The CDR3 region has the DNA TGTGCCAGCAGTCCCCGGTTGGGCAGCTATGGCTACACCTTC. This translates into CASSPRLGSYGYTF.